Presented here are 23 T cell receptor beta chains from one specimen sequenced in a study of beta chain features in type 1 diabetes. No antigen has been identified for these receptors. Study-wide results and caveats: When Type 1 diabetes patients were examined, their TCRB CDR3s proved moderately but significantly shorter in all four CD4+ subsets.

TCRB transcripts that were expressed got sequenced, as all of the isolated RNA had been reverse transcribed. Sequencing was performed with immunoSEQ multiplex PCR; in TCRdb, only in-frame clones are kept and a portion is missing. The table shows about 740,000 clones, with about an eighth occurring only once. Sequenced input: naive CD4+ T cells from blood. These receptors were taken from a young man with type 1 diabetes.

The table lists this clone with a count of one. The chain links TRBV6-1 to TRBJ1-2, with D possibly matching TRBD1 (5 bases). The CDR3 length is 13 residues. Germline lookup yields CDR1 MNHNS and CDR2 SASEGT. Trimming took off 7 bases at V and 7 bases at J, with 16 bases between the two ends. The CDR3 is CASMEGPVFGYTF. DNA for the CDR3: TGTGCCAGCATGGAGGGACCTGTGTTTGGCTACACCTTC.

This clone was counted only a few times. The junction does not match germline at one end; this may be a read error. The chain links TRBV2 to TRBJ2-4; either TRBD1 or TRBD2 may fit D (5 bases each). The CDR3 length is 14 residues. Looked up from germline, CDR1 is SNHLY and CDR2 is FYNNEI. The CDR3 DNA follows: TGTGCCAGCAGTGAACAAGGAGGAAGAGGGACGGTGAACTTC. Translating gives CASSEQGGRGTVNF. The full variable domain, its missing parts supplied by reference TRBV2 and TRBJ2-4, is EPEVTQTPSHQVTQMGQEVILRCVPISNHLYFYWYRQILGQKVEFLVSFYNNEISEKSEIFDDQFSVERPDGSNFTLKIRSTKLEDSAMYFCASSEQGGRGTVNFGAGTRLSVL.

The CDR3 sequence is CSAGAKWGQYF. CDR3 DNA sequence: TGCAGCGCAGGAGCTAAATGGGGGCAGTACTTC. This chain joins TRBV29-1 and TRBJ2-7, with D unresolved. From germline, CDR1 is SQVTM and CDR2 ANQGSEA. Trimming pared 7 bases from V and 9 bases from J, leaving 16 bases between. The CDR3 has 11 amino acids.

There are a few counts of this clone. The V and J genes are TRBV7-2 and TRBJ2-3, with D possibly being TRBD2 (5 bases). The V and J ends lost 0 bases and 3 bases respectively, with 10 bases between them. Germline CDR1 and CDR2: SGHTA and FQGNSA. The CDR3 length is 15 residues. This chain's CDR3 is CASSLAPGETDTQYF. Written as DNA, the CDR3 is TGTGCCAGCAGCTTAGCCCCCGGGGAAACAGATACGCAGTATTTT.

Written as DNA, the CDR3 is TGTGCCAGCAGCCAAGAAGTGGACCCCCGGGATTCACCCCTCCACTTT. This gives the protein CASSQEVDPRDSPLHF. This chain joins TRBV14 and TRBJ1-6; D ambiguous. Germline CDR1 and CDR2: SGHDN and FVKESK. CDR3 length equals 16 residues. Between the trimmed V and J ends, which lost 0 bases and 8 bases, there was a span of 14 bases.

In this sample, this clone turned up a few times. The chain links TRBV2 to TRBJ2-1, with 8 positions matching TRBD2. This CDR3 is 16 amino acids long. Germline CDR1 and CDR2: SNHLY and FYNNEI. V dropped 6 bases and J dropped 6; count of bases not matched to a gene: 13. This CDR3 reads CASSDYLMAGGNEQFF. In nucleotides, the CDR3 is TGTGCCAGCAGCGATTACCTTATGGCGGGGGGCAATGAGCAGTTCTTC.

This chain joins TRBV7-9 and TRBJ2-1, with D tentatively TRBD2 (6 bases). The CDR3 contains 16 residues. V was trimmed by 6 bases and J by 0 bases, leaving 15 bases between them. CDR1 and CDR2 from the germline V gene are SEHNR and FQNEAQ (reference sequence). CDR3 bases: TGTGCCAGCAGTCTTACCCGGGAGAGCTCCTACAATGAGCAGTTCTTC. This sequence encodes CASSLTRESSYNEQFF.

This clone was detected a few times. The same CDR3 also results from other DNA sequences found in this sample. The chain couples TRBV6-6 to TRBJ2-3; D is unclear. The germline gives CDR1 MNHNY, CDR2 SVGAGI (reference sequence). This CDR3 spans 12 amino acids. Deletions cut 0 bases from V and 5 bases from J, with 3 bases between. Written as DNA, the CDR3 is TGTGCCAGCAGTTACTCGGGAGATACGCAGTATTTT. As protein: CASSYSGDTQYF.

CDR3 DNA: TGCGCCAGCAGCTTGGAAGGGACAGGGGAGAATGAGCAGTTCTTC. Protein product: CASSLEGTGENEQFF. V usage is TRBV5-1 and J usage is TRBJ2-1; the match to TRBD1 covers 10 bases. The CDR3 is 15 amino acids. Looked up from germline, CDR1 is SGHRS and CDR2 is YFSETQ. V lost 0 bases, J lost 7 bases, and 4 bases stayed unmatched.

There are a few counts of this clone. V and J are TRBV19 and TRBJ1-6; TRBD1 might be the D (5 bases). The V end was cut by 3 bases, the J end by 16 bases, with 19 bases between. Per the germline V gene, CDR1 is LNHDA and CDR2 is SQIVND (reference sequence). CDR3 length: 14 amino acids. CDR3: CASSIGQGSTLLHF. The CDR3 DNA follows: TGTGCCAGTAGTATCGGTCAGGGAAGTACCTTACTCCACTTT.

This sequence joins TRBV7-2 and TRBJ2-7; TRBD1 aligns across 11 bases. Germline V CDR1 and CDR2: SGHTA, FQGNSA. Trimming cost V 3 bases and J 4 bases; bases outside gene matches: 5. This CDR3 region has 15 residues. The chain's CDR3 is CASSFRDRGLYEQYF. CDR3 nucleotide sequence: TGTGCCAGCAGCTTCCGGGACAGGGGGTTGTACGAGCAGTACTTC. The whole variable domain, remainder taken from reference TRBV7-2 and TRBJ2-7, is GAGVSQSPSNKVTEKGKDVELRCDPISGHTALYWYRQSLGQGLEFLIYFQGNSAPDKSGLPSDRFSAERTGGSVSTLTIQRTQQEDSAVYLCASSFRDRGLYEQYFGPGTRLTVT.

This chain links TRBV30 with TRBJ1-5, with a possible D match to TRBD1 (5 bases). Germline V gene data show CDR1 as GTSNPN and CDR2 as SVGIG (reference sequence). V lost 7 bases and J lost 3, with 13 bases in between. The length of the CDR3 is 13 residues. Here the CDR3 DNA reads TGTGCCTCAGGGAGGGGCAACAATCAGCCCCAGCATTTT. Protein: CASGRGNNQPQHF.

This chain joins TRBV7-2 and TRBJ1-1, with 7 bases fitting TRBD1. The germline CDR1 and CDR2 sequences are SGHTA and FQGNSA. The CDR3 contains 15 residues. With V trimmed by 0 bases and J by 0 bases, 1 base remained unmatched. The chain's CDR3 is CASSLAGTVNTEAFF. The CDR3 DNA follows: TGTGCCAGCAGCTTAGCAGGGACAGTGAACACTGAAGCTTTCTTT.

CDR3 sequence: CAWTGTLEGYTF. Here the CDR3 DNA reads TGTGCCTGGACGGGGACCTTAGAGGGCTACACCTTC. The V and J genes are TRBV30 and TRBJ1-2, with TRBD1 as a possible D gene (5 bases). From germline, CDR1 is GTSNPN and CDR2 SVGIG (reference sequence). Trimming left V 4 bases short and J 8 bases short, with 14 bases between. This CDR3 comprises 12 residues.

DNA of the CDR3: TGTGCCAGCAGCGTCGCCCTGCGGATCAATGAGCAGTTCTTC. This translates into CASSVALRINEQFF. The chain uses TRBV9 and TRBJ2-1; D gene unclear. V shed 2 bases and J shed 6 bases, with 12 bases lying between them. The CDR3 totals 14 residues. Germline lookup yields CDR1 SGDLS and CDR2 YYNGEE.

This clone has more than one count but fewer than ten. The V gene is TRBV5-4, the J gene TRBJ2-1, with TRBD2 matching over 13 bases. The CDR3 is made up of 14 amino acids. Germline loops: CDR1 SGHNT, CDR2 YYREEE (reference sequence). Trimming removed 5 bases from V and 6 bases from J; junction bases left unmatched: 2. The CDR3 loop is CASRTSGGTNEQFF. Here the CDR3 DNA reads TGTGCCAGCAGGACTAGCGGGGGGACCAATGAGCAGTTCTTC.

The chain carries TRBV2 and TRBJ1-1; D is perhaps TRBD1 (5 bases). V was clipped by 4 bases and J by 12 bases, with 18 bases between them. This CDR3 is 13 amino acids long. Germline V lookup: CDR1 SNHLY, CDR2 FYNNEI. The CDR3 spells CASSGFSQGKSFF. The DNA of the CDR3 is TGTGCCAGCAGTGGATTTTCCCAGGGAAAATCTTTCTTT.

The gene calls are TRBV19 and TRBJ1-5, with D unresolved. The CDR3 extends over 14 amino acids. V was clipped by 7 bases and J by 3 bases, with 13 bases between them. Looked up from germline, CDR1 is LNHDA and CDR2 is SQIVND (reference sequence). The CDR3 nucleotides read TGTGCCAGTATTGCGGACGGATACAATCAGCCCCAGCATTTT. It yields the protein CASIADGYNQPQHF.

This chain joins TRBV19 and TRBJ1-5; D gene unclear. The ends were cut back, 1 base at V and 6 bases at J, with 16 bases in the middle. Germline lookup yields CDR1 LNHDA and CDR2 SQIVND (reference sequence). The CDR3 totals 16 residues. The CDR3 nucleotides read TGTGCCAGTAGTATAGGTGAAGGCCACTCCGGTCAGCCCCAGCATTTT. Its translation is CASSIGEGHSGQPQHF.

The chain links TRBV18 to TRBJ1-5, with 8 bases lining up with TRBD1. The CDR3 is 16 amino acids. Germline CDR1 KGHSH, CDR2 LQKENI. The trim removed 0 bases at V and 1 base at J, leaving 2 bases unmatched. This CDR3 is CASSPPQGASNQPQHF. In nucleotides, the CDR3 is TGTGCCAGCTCACCACCGCAGGGGGCGAGCAATCAGCCCCAGCATTTT.

In this sample, this clone turned up a few times. The rearrangement uses TRBV2 and TRBJ2-5; D is perhaps TRBD2 (6 bases). The CDR3 is made up of 12 amino acids. In germline, CDR1 is SNHLY, CDR2 FYNNEI. Deletions cut 6 bases from V and 5 bases from J, with 10 bases between. CDR3 in amino acids: CASRAEGETQYF. The CDR3 DNA sequence: TGTGCCAGCAGGGCGGAGGGGGAGACCCAGTACTTC.

The rearrangement joins TRBV28 to TRBJ1-1; D gene uncertain. Germline loops: CDR1 MDHEN, CDR2 SYDVKM. CDR3 length equals 11 residues. V gave up 6 bases and J gave up 7 bases, with 9 bases separating them. The CDR3 loop is CASSMGVEAFF. The CDR3 coding sequence is TGTGCCAGCAGCATGGGTGTTGAAGCTTTCTTT.

This clone has only a few counts. The rearrangement joins TRBV5-1 to TRBJ1-2, with D unresolved. V lost 0 bases and J lost 5, with 14 bases in between. The CDR3 consists of 15 residues. Germline V gives CDR1 SGHRS, CDR2 YFSETQ. In nucleotides, the CDR3 is TGCGCCAGCAGCTTGGTAGGATCAGATGTTTATGGCTACACCTTC. Protein product: CASSLVGSDVYGYTF.